Below, one T cell receptor (beta chain) is given with its context. Its antigen is unidentified. The data stem from a study of cytomegalovirus exposure and HLA in healthy donors. Overall study findings and caveats: Being productive about 87% or about 30% of the time was typical of most TCR beta V segments in an earlier analysis. As a later analysis showed, several of the most significant clusters appeared to be linked to common viral pathogens.

The CDR3 is made up of 14 amino acids. The V gene end was trimmed by 1 base and the J gene end by 5 bases; junction bases not matched to a gene: 2. Germline V lookup: CDR1 MNHNS, CDR2 SASEGT. As for the donors, each was a healthy bone marrow donor. The PCR was carried out with 60 Vbeta primers and 13 Jbeta primers. As handled by the study authors: In a later analysis, around 10 million of 60 million to 80 million unique beta chains occurred in at least two donors. The protocol was immunoSEQ multiplex PCR, while the TCRdb copy is restricted to in-frame clones and leaves out a portion. The V and J calls and the clone size are those of that table, but D and trimming were determined from the DNA. The table shows 100,000 or so clones, with 83% occurring only once.

The source of this sequence is a young man in good health and CMV-seronegative. This chain links TRBV6-1 with TRBJ2-7, with TRBD1 matching over 10 bases. Sequenced: PBMCs. Here the CDR3 reads CASSEGGQGNEQYF. In nucleotides, the CDR3 is TGTGCCAGCAGTGAAGGGGGACAGGGGAACGAGCAGTACTTC.